Shown below are 10 T cell receptor beta chains from a single sample sequenced in a study of tissue T cells after allogeneic stem cell transplantation. Method: immunoSEQ multiplex PCR; TCRdb's copy keeps in-frame clones and lacks some. Of some 5,000 clones listed, about 82% are singletons. This specimen was blood, taken before transplantation. These receptors were taken from a man aged 35-75 years who later had graft-versus-host disease after an allogeneic stem cell transplant.

This clone was counted between two and nine times. The chain has TRBV18 and TRBJ2-7; D call uncertain. The V end was cut by 2 bases, the J end by 1 base, with 6 bases between. CDR1 and CDR2 from the germline V gene are KGHSH and LQKENI. The CDR3 has 13 residues. This chain's CDR3 is CASSPAPSYEQYF. In DNA form, the CDR3 reads TGTGCCAGCTCACCAGCACCTTCCTACGAGCAGTACTTC.

The V call is TRBV18, the J call TRBJ2-2, with 7 bases identical to TRBD1. Germline trimming cut 2 bases from V and 0 bases from J; bases unmatched to any gene: 3. The CDR3 consists of 16 residues. Per germline, CDR1 KGHSH and CDR2 LQKENI. DNA for the CDR3: TGTGCCAGCTCACCAAGGGGGCAGGCGAACACCGGGGAGCTGTTTTTT. Its protein is CASSPRGQANTGELFF.

This clone is medium-sized. The chain employs TRBV7-9 and TRBJ2-5, with 9 bases identical to TRBD1. Trimming at V came to 5 bases and at J to 7 bases, leaving 17 bases not matched to a gene. This CDR3 has 17 amino acids. Germline V gene lookup returns CDR1 SEHNR and CDR2 FQNEAQ (reference sequence). The CDR3, as DNA: TGTGCCAGCAGCATAGGGACAGGGTCCCCCCAAGGTGGGACCCAGTACTTC. This codes for CASSIGTGSPQGGTQYF.

The V and J genes are TRBV30 and TRBJ2-3; 7 bases align to TRBD2. Germline trimming cut 2 bases from V and 5 bases from J; bases unmatched to any gene: 4. Germline V lookup: CDR1 GTSNPN, CDR2 SVGIG (reference sequence). CDR3 length equals 13 residues. The CDR3 region is CAWSRREKDTQYF. DNA for the CDR3: TGTGCCTGGAGTCGGCGGGAGAAAGATACGCAGTATTTT. The full variable domain, its missing parts supplied by reference TRBV30 and TRBJ2-3, is SQTIHQWPATLVQPVGSPLSLECTVEGTSNPNLYWYRQAAGRGLQLLFYSVGIGQISSEVPQNLSASRPQDRQFILSSKKLLLSDSGFYLCAWSRREKDTQYFGPGTRLTVL.

V and J are TRBV19 and TRBJ2-3; a weak D match, TRBD2 (6 bases). There are 18 residues in the CDR3. CDR1 is LNHDA, CDR2 SQIVND, per germline (reference sequence). V shed 3 bases and J shed 2 bases, with 21 bases lying between them. CDR3 residues: CASSISGRAGTFTDTQYF. The CDR3 DNA reads as TGTGCCAGTAGTATTTCGGGAAGGGCGGGGACTTTCACAGATACGCAGTATTTT. The variable domain in full, with the rest retrieved from reference TRBV19 and TRBJ2-3, is DGGITQSPKYLFRKEGQNVTLSCEQNLNHDAMYWYRQDPGQGLRLIYYSQIVNDFQKGDIAEGYSVSREKKESFPLTVTSAQKNPTAFYLCASSISGRAGTFTDTQYFGPGTRLTVL.

In nucleotides, the CDR3 is TGTGCCAGCGGAAGCAACGATGAAAAACTGTTTTTT. It encodes CASGSNDEKLFF. The genes are TRBV27 and TRBJ1-4; D is ambiguous. The CDR3 loop spans 12 amino acids. CDR1 and CDR2 from the germline V gene are MNHEY and SMNVEV (reference sequence). V lost 8 bases and J 6 bases, leaving 10 bases between the germline ends.

The chain couples TRBV19 to TRBJ2-1; D gene uncertain. Trimming removed 6 bases at V and 0 bases at J, with 12 bases between. The CDR3 length is 15 residues. Germline CDR1 and CDR2: LNHDA and SQIVND (reference sequence). For the CDR3, the DNA is TGTGCCAGTAGCTCACTGTTTAGCTCCTACAATGAGCAGTTCTTC. Translation gives CASSSLFSSYNEQFF.

V usage is TRBV9 and J usage is TRBJ2-5; the match to TRBD1 covers 8 bases. CDR1 SGDLS and CDR2 YYNGEE come from the germline V gene. The J segment lost 1 base and the V segment lost 2 bases, leaving 4 bases of the junction unmatched. The CDR3 extends over 15 amino acids. This CDR3 is CASSVQGARQETQYF. In nucleotides, the CDR3 is TGTGCCAGCAGCGTGCAGGGGGCGCGCCAAGAGACCCAGTACTTC.

The V gene is TRBV10-2, the J gene TRBJ2-2, with TRBD2 matching over 10 bases. V shed 6 bases, J shed 0 bases, and the junction held 1 base outside the gene matches. The germline gives CDR1 WSHSY, CDR2 SAAADI. The length of the CDR3 is 15 residues. The CDR3 region is CASRLAGPNTGELFF. DNA for the CDR3: TGCGCCAGCAGACTAGCGGGGCCGAACACCGGGGAGCTGTTTTTT.

J is TRBJ1-2 and V is TRBV9; TRBD1 is a possible D gene (6 bases). Germline V gene sequence: CDR1 SGDLS, CDR2 YYNGEE. The CDR3 sequence is 15 residues long. The ends were cut back, 0 bases at V and 10 bases at J, with 19 bases in the middle. DNA for the CDR3: TGTGCCAGCAGCGTAGCTCCCTCAGCGGACAGTGACTACACCTTC. It is translated as CASSVAPSADSDYTF.